The 29 T cell receptor beta chains in this list originate from one sample, sequenced in a study of blood T cells in healthy people across ages. A second PCR of 7 to 11 cycles used a sample-barcoded 5' primer and a J-beta primer mix. Each CDR3 protein is one row after TCRdb ran MiXCR on the 5' RACE reads. In the table there are about 1.8 million distinct CDR3 sequences, 40% to 55% of which are singletons. Sequencing was performed on blood. The receptors originated from a woman in her 40s in good health.

The genes are TRBV7-2 and TRBJ2-5; TRBD1 or TRBD2 may be the D gene (6 bases each). Trimming removed 2 bases from V and 4 bases from J, with 14 bases in between. CDR1 and CDR2 (germline): SGHTA, FQGNSA. This CDR3 is built from 15 residues. This CDR3 is CASSLMSGGRETQYF. The DNA of the CDR3 is TGTGCCAGCAGCTTAATGTCTGGGGGGCGAGAGACCCAGTACTTC.

The sample holds a few counts of this clonotype. The chain joins TRBV14 to TRBJ1-1; no clear D gene. Germline V gene lookup returns CDR1 SGHDN and CDR2 FVKESK. V lost 0 bases to trimming and J lost 1 base, with 9 bases between them. The CDR3 runs 15 residues. The CDR3 sequence: CASSQDRAGNTEAFF. The DNA for the CDR3 is TGTGCCAGCAGCCAAGATAGGGCGGGGAACACTGAAGCTTTCTTT.

This clonotype was seen a handful of times. The gene calls are TRBV7-3 and TRBJ2-1, with D perhaps assigned TRBD1 or TRBD2 (5 bases each). The CDR3 totals 16 residues. In germline, CDR1 is SGHTA, CDR2 FQGTGA. Trimming removed 1 base at V and 7 bases at J, with 17 bases between. The CDR3 region is CASSLRVLRGGNEQFF. The CDR3 bases are TGTGCCAGCAGCTTAAGGGTCTTGAGGGGTGGGAATGAGCAGTTCTTC.

The CDR3 here is CASSQDRTGSSGYTF. DNA of the CDR3: TGTGCCAGCAGCCAAGATCGCACGGGTTCCAGTGGCTACACCTTC. The chain combines TRBV4-2 with TRBJ1-2; unclear D gene. V was pared by 0 bases and J by 7 bases, with 15 bases between. The CDR3 has 15 residues. The V gene's germline CDR1 is LGHNA and CDR2 YNFKEQ.

V is TRBV4-3 and J is TRBJ2-1; the match to TRBD2 covers 11 bases. This CDR3 is 18 amino acids long. Germline CDR1 reads LGHNA; CDR2 reads YSLEER. With 0 bases clipped from V and 3 bases from J, the junction kept 7 bases outside the gene matches. Here the CDR3 reads CASSQDTSGGGRYNEQFF. Here the CDR3 DNA reads TGCGCCAGCAGCCAAGATACTAGCGGGGGAGGGCGCTACAATGAGCAGTTCTTC.

The chain combines TRBV7-8 with TRBJ2-7, with TRBD1 as a possible D gene (5 bases). The CDR3 consists of 15 residues. CDR1 is SGHVS, CDR2 FQNEAQ, per germline. Trimming cost V 6 bases and J 3 bases, with 18 bases left between them. DNA of the CDR3: TGTGCCAGCAGGGATGGGGTGGGGCTGTACTACGAGCAGTACTTC. This sequence encodes CASRDGVGLYYEQYF.

This clonotype was counted ten times or more. V gene TRBV7-2 combines with J gene TRBJ2-4; the D gene could be TRBD1 or TRBD2 (6 bases each). This CDR3 contains 15 residues. Trimming removed 3 bases at V and 0 bases at J, with 9 bases between. The V gene's germline CDR1 is SGHTA and CDR2 FQGNSA. The CDR3 DNA follows: TGTGCCAGCAGCTTGGAGGGACAAGCCAAAAACATTCAGTACTTC. It specifies CASSLEGQAKNIQYF.

The table lists this clonotype with a count of one. A much larger clone sits a single nucleotide away, making a read error possible. The chain recombines TRBV7-2 with TRBJ2-7; TRBD2 agrees at 11 bases. After removal of 5 bases from V and 0 bases from J, the junction contained 3 bases not matched to a gene. The CDR3 totals 15 residues. Germline V CDR1 and CDR2: SGHTA, FQGNSA. The CDR3: CTSSQGLAASYEQYF. DNA of the CDR3: TGTACCAGCAGCCAGGGACTAGCGGCCTCCTACGAGCAGTACTTC.

This clonotype turned up a few times. The J gene is TRBJ2-5, the V gene TRBV4-3, with a tentative D call TRBD1 (6 bases). Trimming removed 3 bases from V and 11 bases from J, with 28 bases in between. Germline CDR1 reads LGHNA; CDR2 reads YSLEER. The CDR3 runs to 17 residues. The CDR3 loop reads CASSHDLAGVLGNEQYF. DNA of the CDR3: TGCGCCAGCAGCCACGACCTGGCAGGGGTCTTAGGCAATGAGCAGTACTTC.

The chain has TRBV10-3 and TRBJ2-3, with D perhaps TRBD1 or TRBD2 (5 bases each). CDR3 size: 15 residues. Germline CDR1 ENHRY, CDR2 SYGVKD. Trimming cost V 0 bases and J 2 bases, with 9 bases left between them. DNA for the CDR3: TGTGCCATCAGTGAGTCGAGGGACGACACAGATACGCAGTATTTT. It encodes CAISESRDDTDTQYF.

This clonotype was observed a handful of times. The rearrangement links TRBV7-2 to TRBJ2-5, with a possible D match to TRBD2 (5 bases). The V and J ends lost 2 bases and 5 bases respectively, with 12 bases between them. The germline V gene encodes CDR1 SGHTA and CDR2 FQGNSA. This CDR3 region has 14 residues. This CDR3 reads CASSLRSGPETQYF. The DNA for the CDR3 is TGTGCCAGCAGCTTAAGGAGCGGTCCTGAGACCCAGTACTTC.

The gene calls are TRBV7-2 and TRBJ1-2, with D possibly being TRBD1 (5 bases). Germline-derived CDR1 and CDR2 are SGHTA and FQGNSA. V was clipped by 3 bases and J by 1 base, with 9 bases between them. The CDR3 spans 14 residues. In DNA form, the CDR3 reads TGTGCCAGCAGCTTGAGACAGAATAACTATGGCTACACCTTC. It encodes CASSLRQNNYGYTF.

Comment on this clonotype: Given a far larger clone just one base away, this is likely a sequencing read error. This sequence joins TRBV7-3 and TRBJ1-2; D gene unclear. Trimming removed 6 bases at V and 4 bases at J, with 9 bases between. The length of the CDR3 is 12 residues. Germline lookup yields CDR1 SGHTA and CDR2 FQGTGA. The CDR3 DNA sequence: TGTGCCAGCAGGTTAGACGGCTATGGCTACACCTTC. This encodes CASRLDGYGYTF.

The chain uses TRBV11-2 and TRBJ2-7; D perhaps matches TRBD1 (6 bases). Trimming pared 5 bases from V and 10 bases from J, leaving 27 bases between. This CDR3 comprises 16 residues. In germline, CDR1 is SGHAT, CDR2 FQNNGV. CDR3 sequence (DNA): TGTGCCAGCAGCCTAGTGACAGGCTGGGGATCAGAGACTCAGTACTTC. It yields the protein CASSLVTGWGSETQYF.

The gene calls are TRBV29-1 and TRBJ2-1; TRBD1 matches 8 bases. CDR1 and CDR2 from the germline V gene are SQVTM and ANQGSEA. This CDR3 contains 14 residues. After removal of 5 bases from V and 4 bases from J, the junction contained 7 bases not matched to a gene. CDR3 in DNA: TGCAGCGTTCCCGAAAGACAGGGGTACAATGAGCAGTTCTTC. This gives the protein CSVPERQGYNEQFF.

This sequence joins TRBV3-1 and TRBJ2-5; D gene uncertain. From germline, CDR1 is LGHDT and CDR2 YNNKEL (reference sequence). CDR3 length: 11 amino acids. V dropped 3 bases and J dropped 10 bases, with 9 bases sitting between them. The CDR3 DNA sequence: TGTGCCAGCAGCCACGGCCAGGACCAGTACTTC. Translating gives CASSHGQDQYF.

This clonotype was picked up a small number of times. This chain connects TRBV12-3 or TRBV12-4 to TRBJ1-5; D is undetermined. CDR3 length: 13 residues. Trimming removed 3 bases at V and 4 bases at J, with 7 bases between. CDR3 DNA sequence: TGTGCCAGCAGTTTGAGGGATAATCAGCCCCAGCATTTT. Its translation: CASSLRDNQPQHF.

The chain couples TRBV5-1 to TRBJ2-7, with D unresolved. CDR1 and CDR2 (germline): SGHRS, YFSETQ. Trimming took off 6 bases at V and 2 bases at J, with 9 bases between the two ends. The CDR3 length is 12 residues. Written as DNA, the CDR3 is TGCGCCAGCATCTCAGAAGCCTACGAGCAGTACTTC. The encoded protein is CASISEAYEQYF.

This clonotype was found a few times. CDR3: CASSPQIGAAANLPQYF. CDR3 nucleotides: TGCGCCAGCAGCCCCCAGATCGGGGCAGCGGCAAATCTTCCGCAGTATTTT. The chain combines TRBV4-3 with TRBJ2-3; D may correspond to TRBD1 or TRBD2 (5 bases each). The CDR3 is made up of 17 amino acids. V was cut by 4 bases and J by 10 bases, with 27 bases left in between. The germline gives CDR1 LGHNA, CDR2 YSLEER.

The V and J genes are TRBV19 and TRBJ2-3; 8 nucleotides line up with TRBD1. The CDR3 is made up of 17 amino acids. Germline assignment: CDR1 LNHDA and CDR2 SQIVND (reference sequence). V was pared by 2 bases and J by 4 bases, with 11 bases of the junction left unmatched. Written as DNA, the CDR3 is TGTGCCAGTAGTATACCCCGGGCAGGGGGCTTCGCAGATACGCAGTATTTT. It translates to CASSIPRAGGFADTQYF.

The sample holds one count of this clonotype. This rearrangement joins TRBV20-1 to TRBJ2-5; tentative D call: TRBD2 (5 bases). There are 13 residues in the CDR3. The ends were cut back, 6 bases at V and 2 bases at J, with 13 bases in the middle. Germline loops: CDR1 DFQATT, CDR2 SNEGSKA (reference sequence). The CDR3 DNA reads as TGCAGTGCCCCGAGAGAGGGACAAGAGACCCAGTACTTC. Translating gives CSAPREGQETQYF.

This clonotype was detected only a few times. The V gene is TRBV5-1, the J gene TRBJ1-5, with 9 nucleotides matching TRBD1. J lost 7 bases, V lost 5 bases, and 7 bases had no gene match. Germline CDR1 and CDR2: SGHRS and YFSETQ. This CDR3 has 14 residues. DNA of the CDR3: TGCGCCAGCAGAAAAGGGACAGGGTCACAGCCCCAGCATTTT. Protein sequence: CASRKGTGSQPQHF.

This clonotype has only one observation. The rearrangement links TRBV28 to TRBJ2-1; D is unclear. The CDR3 contains 13 residues. V was cut by 8 bases and J by 8 bases, with 16 bases left in between. The germline gives CDR1 MDHEN, CDR2 SYDVKM. The CDR3 coding sequence is TGTGCCAGCCCCGGACCCGGTGTCGATGAGCAGTTCTTC. Translated: CASPGPGVDEQFF.

This rearrangement joins TRBV5-5 to TRBJ2-5; D gene uncertain. The CDR3 has 15 residues. CDR1 and CDR2 (germline): SGHKS, YYEKEE (reference sequence). Trimming pared 0 bases from V and 4 bases from J, leaving 13 bases between. The CDR3 here is CASSLGGRFGETQYF. The CDR3, as DNA: TGTGCCAGCAGCTTGGGTGGCAGGTTTGGAGAGACCCAGTACTTC.

With regard to this clonotype: Mismatch with germline at one junction end may stem from a read error. The CDR3 reads CASSHSQRGTWEAQYF. The DNA for the CDR3 is TGTGCCAGCAGTCACTCCCAGCGGGGGACTTGGGAGGCCCAGTACTTC. The chain has TRBV6-6 and TRBJ2-7, with 8 bases that match TRBD2. From germline, CDR1 is MNHNY and CDR2 SVGAGI (reference sequence). The CDR3 has 16 amino acids.

This sequence joins TRBV20-1 and TRBJ2-1; a weak D match, TRBD1 (5 bases). This CDR3 is 13 amino acids long. V lost 8 bases, J lost 8 bases, and 19 bases lay in between. Germline assignment: CDR1 DFQATT and CDR2 SNEGSKA (reference sequence). The CDR3 bases are TGCAGTACTAACGACCCTCTCAGGGATGAGCAGTTCTTC. Its translation: CSTNDPLRDEQFF.

This clonotype was counted a single time. The chain has TRBV3-1 and TRBJ2-5, with TRBD2 matching 7 bases. The better agreement between TRBJ2-1 and the DNA end casts doubt on the J call. CDR1 is LGHDT, CDR2 YNNKEL, per germline (reference sequence). The CDR3 has 13 amino acids. The CDR3 coding sequence is TGTGCCAGCAGCTCGACTAGCCGGGAGACCCAGTTCTTC. Encoded protein: CASSSTSRETQFF.

With regard to this clonotype: One junction end does not reproduce the germline sequence, and a read error may be involved. The chain links TRBV6-5 to TRBJ1-5, with 7 bases that match TRBD1. CDR3 length: 14 amino acids. CDR1 and CDR2 from the germline V gene are MNHEY and SVGAGI. The CDR3 region is CAGSRQGVDQPQHF. In DNA, the CDR3 is TGTGCCGGCAGCCGACAGGGTGTAGATCAGCCCCAGCATTTT.

The chain recombines TRBV12-3 or TRBV12-4 with TRBJ1-1; 8 positions match TRBD1. The CDR3 has 12 amino acids. Unmatched junction bases numbered 8, after V lost 6 bases and J lost 11 bases. DNA for the CDR3: TGTGCCAGCAGCTTCGGACAGGGATGGGCTTTCTTT. Amino acids: CASSFGQGWAFF.